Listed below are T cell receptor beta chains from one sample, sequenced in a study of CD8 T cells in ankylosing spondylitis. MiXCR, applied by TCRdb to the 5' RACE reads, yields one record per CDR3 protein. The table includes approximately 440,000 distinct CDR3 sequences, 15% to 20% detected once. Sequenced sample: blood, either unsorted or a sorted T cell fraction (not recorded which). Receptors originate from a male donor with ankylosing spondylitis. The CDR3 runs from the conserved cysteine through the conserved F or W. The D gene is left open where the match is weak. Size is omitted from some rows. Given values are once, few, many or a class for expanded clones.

TGTGCCAGCAGCTTGGGACAGGGAGTCCCAACCTCCTATGGCTACACCTTC | CASSLGQGVPTSYGYTF | TRBJ1-2 | TRBD1 | TRBV5-5 | NA
TGCAGTGCTGGGACATCTGGAAACACCATATATTTT | CSAGTSGNTIYF | TRBJ1-3 | NA | TRBV20-1 | many
TGCAGTGCTAAAGGTGGTAAAGGCACCGGGGAGCTGTTTTTT | CSAKGGKGTGELFF | TRBJ2-2 | NA | TRBV20-1 | few
TGTGCCAGCAAGTTAATGAGCGGGAGTAACACCGGGGAGCTGTTTTTT | CASKLMSGSNTGELFF | TRBJ2-2 | TRBD2 | TRBV5-5 | few
TGCAGCTTCGGACTAGCGGTGTACGAGCAGTACTTC | CSFGLAVYEQYF | TRBJ2-7 | TRBD2 | TRBV29-1 | NA
TGTGCCAGCACCCGGGCGCTGAACGCCTATGGCTACACCTTC | CASTRALNAYGYTF | TRBJ1-2 | NA | TRBV12-3/TRBV12-4 | many
TGTGCCAGCAGCTTTGGACGGGCGGAGACCCAGTACTTC | CASSFGRAETQYF | TRBJ2-5 | NA | TRBV7-8 | few
TGTGCCAGCAGCAGGGACTCCTACTACAATGAGCAGTTCTTC | CASSRDSYYNEQFF | TRBJ2-1 | NA | TRBV6-1 | NA
TGTGCCAGCAGCCCCCTTTTAGGGACTGAAGCTTTCTTT | CASSPLLGTEAFF | TRBJ1-1 | NA | TRBV11-2 | NA
TGTGCCAGCAAAGAAAGGCTGGCGGGCGAGACCCAGTACTTC | CASKERLAGETQYF | TRBJ2-5 | NA | TRBV2 | few
TGTGCCAGCAGCTCAAGGACTAGCGCGCGTCCCTACAATGAGCAGTTCTTC | CASSSRTSARPYNEQFF | TRBJ2-1 | TRBD2 | TRBV7-3 | NA
TGTGCCAGCAGCCCTCTGAAGGCTGGGCAGGGAATAGCCGCGAACACCGGGGAGCTGTTTTTT | CASSPLKAGQGIAANTGELFF | TRBJ2-2 | NA | TRBV6-2/TRBV6-3 | few
TGTGCCAGCAGCCCCATGAAGTCTGGAAACACCATATATTTT | CASSPMKSGNTIYF | TRBJ1-3 | NA | TRBV7-6 | NA
TGTGCCAGCAGCTTTGAGGGGTACGACGAGCAGTACTTC | CASSFEGYDEQYF | TRBJ2-7 | NA | TRBV7-2 | NA
TGTGCCAGCAGTTTTGGTCCGAGCTCTGGAAACACCATATATTTT | CASSFGPSSGNTIYF | TRBJ1-3 | NA | TRBV12-3/TRBV12-4 | many
TGTGCCAGCACCCCGGACAGGGTCGTTGGGGGGAACACCGGGGAGCTGTTTTTT | CASTPDRVVGGNTGELFF | TRBJ2-2 | TRBD1 | TRBV6-4 | few
TGTGCCAGCAGTTCGACTAGCGGGAGGGCCGACAGGAATGAGCAGTTCTTC | CASSSTSGRADRNEQFF | TRBJ2-1 | TRBD2 | TRBV12-3/TRBV12-4 | few
TGTGCCAGCAGTTTGGGAGCGGGAGGCCAGAATGAGCAGTTCTTC | CASSLGAGGQNEQFF | TRBJ2-1 | TRBD2 | TRBV12-3/TRBV12-4 | NA
TGCAGTGCCCCGGAGGTGGGGACTGAAGCTTTCTTT | CSAPEVGTEAFF | TRBJ1-1 | NA | TRBV20-1 | NA
TGTGCTAGCAGCAACGCAGGGGGCGATCAGTACTTC | CASSNAGGDQYF | TRBJ2-7 | TRBD1 | TRBV7-7 | few
TGTGCCAGCGAACCGGGGGGTACTAGCGGATTCACAGATACGCAGTATTTT | CASEPGGTSGFTDTQYF | TRBJ2-3 | TRBD2 | TRBV7-9 | NA
TGTGCCAGCACCAACTGGGGGGGATCCTCCTACAATGAGCAGTTCTTC | CASTNWGGSSYNEQFF | TRBJ2-1 | TRBD2 | TRBV5-6 | few
TGTGCCAGCAGTTTAGGGCTTCTCGCAAATCACATTCAGTACTTC | CASSLGLLANHIQYF | TRBJ2-4 | NA | TRBV12-3/TRBV12-4 | NA
TGTGCCAGCAGCTGGGACAGGGCCACGAATCAGCCCCAGCATTTT | CASSWDRATNQPQHF | TRBJ1-5 | TRBD1 | TRBV6-1 | NA
TGTGCCAGCAGCGTAGAGAGTGGGGTCTTAGGGGAGACCCAGTACTTC | CASSVESGVLGETQYF | TRBJ2-5 | NA | TRBV9 | many
TGTGCCAGCAGCTCTCAGACGGTCTCCTACGAGCAGTACTTC | CASSSQTVSYEQYF | TRBJ2-7 | NA | TRBV7-9 | few
TGTGCCAGCAGCTCAGGGACCCTAAACTTGATGCCCCAGCATTTT | CASSSGTLNLMPQHF | TRBJ1-5 | NA | TRBV12-3/TRBV12-4 | few
TGTGCCAGCAGCCCCTTTGCGGGGGGGCGCCTCGAGCAGTACTTC | CASSPFAGGRLEQYF | TRBJ2-7 | TRBD2 | TRBV5-4 | NA
TGTGCCAGCATTACCTACGAGCAGTACTTC | CASITYEQYF | TRBJ2-7 | NA | TRBV27 | NA
TGTGCCAGCAGTTATCTTGGGGGCGATACAGATACGCAGTATTTT | CASSYLGGDTDTQYF | TRBJ2-3 | NA | TRBV6-5 | NA
TGCGCCAGCAGCTTAAGGGTCGGGGGGAACTACAATGAGCAGTTCTTC | CASSLRVGGNYNEQFF | TRBJ2-1 | TRBD2 | TRBV5-1 | NA
TGTGCCAGCAAATGGGCTACTTATGAGCAGTTCTTC | CASKWATYEQFF | TRBJ2-1 | NA | TRBV2 | few
TGTGCCAGCAGCTTAGCGCTGACAGGGGATAGCAATCAGCCCCAGCATTTT | CASSLALTGDSNQPQHF | TRBJ1-5 | TRBD1 | TRBV7-9 | few
TGCAGCGTTGTACACAGTGAAGCTTTCTTT | CSVVHSEAFF | TRBJ1-1 | NA | TRBV29-1 | few
TGTGCCAGCAGTCCAGGCCTGGCAACTAATGAAAAACTGTTTTTT | CASSPGLATNEKLFF | TRBJ1-4 | NA | TRBV27 | NA
TGTGCCAGCAGCCCCCCGGTTTGGCAGGGGGTACTTATGAGTACTGGAAACACCATATATTTT | CASSPPVWQGVLMSTGNTIYF | TRBJ1-3 | TRBD1 | TRBV6-2/TRBV6-3 | NA
TGCGCCAGCAGCCCCAAGGGGTTCTCCTATAATTCACCCCTCCACTTT | CASSPKGFSYNSPLHF | TRBJ1-6 | NA | TRBV10-2 | NA
TGTGCCAGCGGGGACACCGCTTGGACTGAAGCTTTCTTT | CASGDTAWTEAFF | TRBJ1-1 | NA | TRBV19 | few
TGTGCCAGCAGCCCATTTTCTGGGGCCAACGTCCTGACTTTC | CASSPFSGANVLTF | TRBJ2-6 | NA | TRBV3-1 | few
TGCAGCGTCGCCCAGGATACTAGCACAGATACGCAGTATTTT | CSVAQDTSTDTQYF | TRBJ2-3 | NA | TRBV29-1 | NA
TGCAGTGCTAAAAGGACTAGCGGGTACAATGAGCAGTTCTTC | CSAKRTSGYNEQFF | TRBJ2-1 | TRBD2 | TRBV20-1 | NA
TGTGCCAGCAGTGGAGTCCCCCAAGAGACCCAGTACTTC | CASSGVPQETQYF | TRBJ2-5 | NA | TRBV25-1 | many